Here is one T cell receptor beta chain with its context. This clonotype was detected many times. Its antigen remains unidentified. The input lacks base qualities; no much larger clone sits a single base away. Ophthalmopathy patients had moderately to severely active disease, with a Clinical Activity Score of 3 or more, a NOSPECS grade of 4 or more, and a disease duration of less than 3 months. Exclusion was applied to patients with uncontrolled infections, other autoimmune diseases, pregnancy or lactation. Diagnoses were based on clinical symptoms, serum thyroxine and TRAb, thyroid ultrasound and orbital computed tomography. PBMCs were isolated from around 10 ml of fresh peripheral blood by Ficoll-Paque density gradient centrifugation. Trizol reagent was used to extract total RNA, and RNA quality was then checked on an Agilent 2100 Bioanalyzer. These data originate in a study of T cells in Graves' hyperthyroidism and ophthalmopathy (dated by TCRdb to between 2018 and 2020). About the investigation overall: Peripheral blood samples were taken at the time of initial diagnosis, prior to any treatment. The study also compared thyroid tissue and blood T-cell repertoires from five or six Graves' hyperthyroidism patients. TCR V-J signatures able to tell the groups apart were searched for in a discovery cohort of 95 to 100 patients, of whom around 42 had Graves' ophthalmopathy and about 60 had stable Graves' hyperthyroidism. The paper reports TCR Vbeta CDR3 sequencing of 140 or so peripheral blood samples: some 44 ophthalmopathy, 70 to 85 hyperthyroidism and roughly 17 progressor patients. Whether ophthalmopathy could be predicted prospectively was tested in an independent validation cohort made up of 18 to 20 hyperthyroidism patients plus 17 patients who later progressed to ophthalmopathy. For training and testing, the 100 or so patients in the discovery cohort were randomly divided in a 7:3 ratio. Following sampling, methimazole starting at 30 mg daily was given to hyperthyroidism patients, and high-dose intravenous methylprednisolone was given to ophthalmopathy patients. Overall study outcomes, separate from this receptor: Sample size was not statistically predetermined, and investigators were not blinded to group allocation. In validation, the model predicted progression to ophthalmopathy a median of roughly six months before onset, with over 55% sensitivity and more than 72% specificity. Ophthalmopathy was separated from stable hyperthyroidism by a 13 V-J signature model, with 85% to 90% sensitivity and about 81% specificity obtained in cross-validation and 80%/75% obtained in testing. Most expanded thyroid clonotypes (frequency above 0.001) were also detected in blood, a finding suggesting that blood repertoires may reflect thyroid immune responses.

The CDR3 runs 15 residues from the cysteine to the phenylalanine. CDR3 DNA is the only sequence kept; it has 45 bases, read in frame from the first base. V is cut by 7 bases and J by 5 bases, and the space between the germline ends is 20 bases. TCR beta CDR3 regions were amplified from RNA transcripts. For the first round of RT-PCR on the TCR CDR3, the HTBI primer set was used together with the Qiagen OneStep RT-PCR kit. Libraries were constructed in a second round of multiplex PCR, after which size selection and purification were carried out. Paired-end sequencing of the libraries was performed with 100 bp reads on an Illumina HiSeq2000. In the source study's methods: SOAPnuke was used to process the raw data, removing reads that contained adapters or uncalled bases, had a mean Phred below 15, or lacked an exact match to the constant primer or identifier. COPE v1.2.5 was used to merge high-quality paired reads, and clonotypes were defined as unique nucleotide sequences. MiTCR v1.1 was used to align clonotypes to the IMGT TRBV, TRBD and TRBJ reference segments. Only V-J combinations with frequency above 0.0001, covering about 99% of repertoires, were analysed. The TCS score was defined as F50 (clonal expansion) divided by E x V (chaos), with BLOSUM62-based TCRdist calculated between CDR3 peptides within each V-J. Welch's t-statistics and random forest reduced 500 to 650 V-J features to about 12, which were used in a naive Bayes classifier (R e1071). TCRdb passed the public sequencing reads through fastp at Q25 and MiXCR, retaining productive beta sequences. Each CDR3 protein appears once, grouped with its most common genes and DNA. These V and J calls rely on TCRdb rather than the paper's analysis. The sample table contains 390,000 or so distinct CDR3 sequences; only one count was recorded for about 15% of them. Of the sample, roughly an eighth falls within the top ten clones.

This clonotype originated in a man between 18 and 35 years old with Graves' ophthalmopathy. Input material: blood. The V and J segments used are TRBV12-3 or TRBV12-4 and TRBJ1-2; TRBD1 is a possible D gene, resting on 5 matching bases. The DNA sequence follows: TGTGCCAGCACCCAATGGGGACTGGGTTTTTATGGCTACACCTTC. Translated, it gives CASTQWGLGFYGYTF.